Listed here are 29 T cell receptor beta chains from one sample, sequenced in a study of blood T cell repertoires in COVID-19. Here immunoSEQ multiplex PCR was the method, and the copy in TCRdb shows in-frame clones only, minus some. Of around 300,000 clones in the sample, 80% to 90% were seen once. The sequenced material came from peripheral blood. These receptors were collected from a young man with active or convalescent COVID-19.

The genes are TRBV10-1 and TRBJ2-6, with 8 bases lining up with TRBD1. This CDR3 has 18 residues. V lost 8 bases to trimming and J lost 0 bases; unmatched junction nucleotides: 12. Germline V gene lookup returns CDR1 WNHNN and CDR2 SYGVQD (reference sequence). CDR3 coding DNA: TGCGCCAGCGTAAGTGACAGGGGCCCTAGCTCTGGGGCCAACGTCCTGACTTTC. Residues: CASVSDRGPSSGANVLTF.

This rearrangement joins TRBV11-2 to TRBJ1-2; D is perhaps TRBD1 (5 bases). The CDR3 loop spans 15 amino acids. Germline CDR1 is SGHAT and CDR2 is FQNNGV. With 4 bases removed from V and 4 bases from J, the gap between germline ends came to 16 bases. CDR3 in DNA: TGTGCCAGCAGCTCCCCTAGACAGCCAGCCTATGGCTACACCTTC. Translated: CASSSPRQPAYGYTF. Combining the CDR3 with reference TRBV11-2 and TRBJ1-2 gives the whole variable domain EAGVAQSPRYKIIEKRQSVAFWCNPISGHATLYWYQQILGQGPKLLIQFQNNGVVDDSQLPKDRFSAERLKGVDSTLKIQPAKLEDSAVYLCASSSPRQPAYGYTFGSGTRLTVV.

V gene TRBV28 combines with J gene TRBJ1-4, with D perhaps matching TRBD1 (6 bases). CDR3 length equals 13 residues. Trimming cost V 8 bases and J 4 bases, with 11 bases left between them. Germline CDR1 reads MDHEN; CDR2 reads SYDVKM. The CDR3 DNA reads TGTGCCAGCCGACAGGAACTTAATGAAAAACTGTTTTTT. Its protein is CASRQELNEKLFF.

The chain links TRBV7-2 to TRBJ2-2, with a possible D match to TRBD1 (6 bases). V lost 4 bases and J 3 bases, leaving 9 bases between the germline ends. CDR1 SGHTA and CDR2 FQGNSA come from the germline V gene. The CDR3 is 14 amino acids. The CDR3 region has the DNA TGTGCCAGCAGCTGGGACACCTACACCGGGGAGCTGTTTTTT. Amino acids: CASSWDTYTGELFF.

The J gene is TRBJ2-7, the V gene TRBV4-2; 7 bases are shared with TRBD2. The CDR3 runs to 15 residues. From germline, CDR1 is LGHNA and CDR2 YNFKEQ. V lost 1 base to trimming and J lost 5 bases; unmatched junction nucleotides: 8. CDR3 DNA sequence: TGTGCCAGCAGCCAAGGAGGCCGGGGAGGGGACGAGCAGTACTTC. Amino acids: CASSQGGRGGDEQYF.

The chain has TRBV7-2 and TRBJ2-5, with a weak D call TRBD1 (6 bases). Germline lookup yields CDR1 SGHTA and CDR2 FQGNSA. The CDR3 has 13 residues. V was shortened by 3 bases and J by 4 bases, with 9 bases between the two germline ends. In DNA, the CDR3 is TGTGCCAGCAGCTTCGACAGGATAGAGACCCAGTACTTC. Encoded protein: CASSFDRIETQYF. The full variable domain, completed using reference TRBV7-2 and TRBJ2-5, is GAGVSQSPSNKVTEKGKDVELRCDPISGHTALYWYRQSLGQGLEFLIYFQGNSAPDKSGLPSDRFSAERTGGSVSTLTIQRTQQEDSAVYLCASSFDRIETQYFGPGTRLLVL.

The rearrangement joins TRBV12-3 or TRBV12-4 to TRBJ2-3; 13 nucleotides agree with TRBD2. The CDR3 contains 12 residues. V was clipped by 5 bases and J by 14 bases; unmatched bases: 4. This CDR3 is CASSRTSGSVYF. The CDR3 DNA follows: TGTGCCAGCAGTCGGACTAGCGGGAGTGTGTATTTT.

The CDR3 is CATSDATGNYGYTF. CDR3 DNA: TGTGCCACCAGTGACGCGACAGGGAACTATGGCTACACCTTC. The V call is TRBV24-1, the J call TRBJ1-2, with 7 bases identical to TRBD1. Germline CDR1 and CDR2: KGHDR and SFDVKD. Germline trimming cut 4 bases from V and 2 bases from J; bases unmatched to any gene: 3. This CDR3 has 14 residues.

This chain uses TRBV7-8 with TRBJ2-7; 15 nucleotides match TRBD2. Germline CDR1 SGHVS, CDR2 FQNEAQ. The CDR3 extends over 17 amino acids. The J segment lost 7 bases and the V segment lost 4 bases, leaving 11 bases of the junction unmatched. The CDR3 here is CASSSGTSGRPTREQYF. CDR3 DNA sequence: TGTGCCAGCAGCTCCGGGACTAGCGGGAGGCCCACTAGGGAGCAGTACTTC.

This clone was recorded only once. This chain's CDR3 is CASSPAGAGQPQHF. CDR3 bases: TGTGCCAGCTCACCTGCGGGGGCAGGGCAGCCCCAGCATTTT. V and J are TRBV18 and TRBJ1-5; D possibly corresponds to TRBD1 (6 bases). The CDR3 sequence is 14 residues long. Germline values: CDR1 KGHSH, CDR2 LQKENI. The germline V and J ends were trimmed by 3 bases and 7 bases, with 13 bases remaining between them.

The genes are TRBV6-5 and TRBJ1-2; D remains unclear. V was shortened by 7 bases and J by 4 bases, with 13 bases between the two germline ends. The CDR3 is 13 amino acids. Germline V gene sequence: CDR1 MNHEY, CDR2 SVGAGI. The CDR3 loop reads CASNLIALYGYTF. In DNA, the CDR3 is TGTGCCAGCAACTTGATCGCCCTCTATGGCTACACCTTC.

The chain uses TRBV5-4 and TRBJ1-2; D ambiguous. The CDR3 totals 15 residues. CDR1 and CDR2 from the germline V gene are SGHNT and YYREEE (reference sequence). V lost 4 bases, J lost 8 bases, and 21 bases lay in between. The CDR3: CASSGRMQHWEGYTF. In nucleotides, the CDR3 is TGTGCCAGCAGCGGGAGGATGCAGCACTGGGAAGGCTACACCTTC.

The chain has TRBV6-2 or TRBV6-3 and TRBJ1-5; maybe TRBD1 (5 bases). Germline loops: CDR1 MNHEY, CDR2 SVGEGT. The CDR3 loop spans 14 amino acids. V was shortened by 2 bases and J by 3 bases, with 8 bases between the two germline ends. As DNA, the CDR3 is TGTGCCAGCAGTTACATGACAGACAATCAGCCCCAGCATTTT. This codes for CASSYMTDNQPQHF.

The chain combines TRBV7-3 with TRBJ2-2; D possibly corresponds to TRBD1 (6 bases). V shed 5 bases and J shed 1 base, with 11 bases lying between them. This CDR3 is 15 amino acids long. Germline lookup yields CDR1 SGHTA and CDR2 FQGTGA. Here the CDR3 reads CASSPGHLNTGELFF. Here the CDR3 DNA reads TGTGCCAGCAGCCCGGGACACTTGAACACCGGGGAGCTGTTTTTT.

The CDR3 DNA reads TGCGCCAGCAGCTTGCAAACCGGGGAGCTGTTTTTT. It is translated as CASSLQTGELFF. The J gene is TRBJ2-2, the V gene TRBV5-1; D is ambiguous. The V gene's germline CDR1 is SGHRS and CDR2 YFSETQ. The CDR3 consists of 12 residues. The V and J ends lost 1 base and 5 bases respectively, with 3 bases between them.

The rearrangement joins TRBV28 to TRBJ2-2; 9 bases line up with TRBD1. Germline CDR1 MDHEN, CDR2 SYDVKM. The CDR3 sequence is 16 residues long. V was clipped by 8 bases and J by 2 bases; unmatched bases: 9. The CDR3 region has the DNA TGTGCCAGCGAACAGCGGGACAGGGCAAACACCGGGGAGCTGTTTTTT. Protein product: CASEQRDRANTGELFF.

CDR3 bases: TGTGCCACCAGCAGAGATTCCGGGTTCCAAGAGACCCAGTACTTC. Protein product: CATSRDSGFQETQYF. This rearrangement joins TRBV15 to TRBJ2-5; no definite D call. V gave up 0 bases and J gave up 1 base, with 9 bases separating them. CDR1 is LNHNV, CDR2 YYDKDF, per germline (reference sequence). This CDR3 spans 15 amino acids.

V is TRBV5-1 and J is TRBJ2-7, with 10 positions matching TRBD1. J gave up 4 bases and V 6 bases, and 10 bases lay outside the gene matches. The CDR3 extends over 15 amino acids. Germline V lookup: CDR1 SGHRS, CDR2 YFSETQ. Here the CDR3 reads CASTPLKGQGYEQYF. CDR3 DNA sequence: TGCGCCAGCACCCCTCTGAAGGGACAGGGGTACGAGCAGTACTTC.

The chain recombines TRBV9 with TRBJ1-1; D perhaps matches TRBD1 (6 bases). V was pared by 0 bases and J by 0 bases, with 9 bases between. Germline V gene sequence: CDR1 SGDLS, CDR2 YYNGEE. This CDR3 comprises 15 residues. The CDR3, as DNA: TGTGCCAGCAGCGTAGGGGGGCTCATGAACACTGAAGCTTTCTTT. This codes for CASSVGGLMNTEAFF.

The chain is built from TRBV29-1 and TRBJ1-2; 10 positions agree with TRBD1. This CDR3 has 11 residues. In germline, CDR1 is SQVTM, CDR2 ANQGSEA. The junction had 1 base not matched to a gene; V was cut back by 4 bases and J by 8 bases. The CDR3 DNA follows: TGCAGCGTTGGGACAGGGGGAGGCTACACCTTC. Protein sequence: CSVGTGGGYTF.

V and J are TRBV15 and TRBJ1-2; D unresolved. CDR1 is LNHNV, CDR2 YYDKDF, per germline (reference sequence). V dropped 0 bases and J dropped 9 bases, with 11 bases sitting between them. This CDR3 region has 13 residues. The CDR3 region is CATSRETMDRYTF. CDR3 sequence (DNA): TGTGCCACCAGCAGAGAGACAATGGATCGCTACACCTTC. The full variable domain, completed using reference TRBV15 and TRBJ1-2, is DAMVIQNPRYQVTQFGKPVTLSCSQTLNHNVMYWYQQKSSQAPKLLFHYYDKDFNNEADTPDNFQSRRPNTSFCFLDIRSPGLGDTAMYLCATSRETMDRYTFGSGTRLTVV.

V and J are TRBV5-1 and TRBJ2-7; D uncertain. The length of the CDR3 is 11 residues. CDR1 is SGHRS, CDR2 YFSETQ, per germline. Trimming removed 1 base at V and 7 bases at J, with 6 bases between. The CDR3 reads CASSLNVEQYF. In nucleotides, the CDR3 is TGCGCCAGCAGCTTGAATGTAGAGCAGTACTTC. The full variable domain, rest sourced from reference TRBV5-1 and TRBJ2-7, is KAGVTQTPRYLIKTRGQQVTLSCSPISGHRSVSWYQQTPGQGLQFLFEYFSETQRNKGNFPGRFSGRQFSNSRSEMNVSTLELGDSALYLCASSLNVEQYFGPGTRLTVT.

The genes are TRBV7-9 and TRBJ2-6; 10 bases are shared with TRBD1. Trimming took 4 bases from V and 0 from J; bases not matched to a gene: 3. Per the germline V gene, CDR1 is SEHNR and CDR2 is FQNEAQ (reference sequence). The CDR3 is made up of 17 amino acids. The CDR3 is CASSWTGGDSGANVLTF. DNA of the CDR3: TGTGCCAGCAGCTGGACAGGGGGGGACTCTGGGGCCAACGTCCTGACTTTC.

DNA of the CDR3: TGTGCCAGCAGCTTAGATCTTGGGGGGGGAACGCGGGATGAGCAGTTCTTC. Amino acid sequence: CASSLDLGGGTRDEQFF. The J gene is TRBJ2-1, the V gene TRBV11-2; 7 nucleotides line up with TRBD2. The germline V gene encodes CDR1 SGHAT and CDR2 FQNNGV. This CDR3 has 17 amino acids. V shed 0 bases, J shed 8 bases, and the junction held 13 bases outside the gene matches.

This chain joins TRBV2 and TRBJ1-5, with TRBD1 matching 8 bases. V shed 6 bases and J 0 bases; nucleotides not matched to a gene: 7. Per germline, CDR1 SNHLY and CDR2 FYNNEI. CDR3 length equals 16 residues. CDR3 amino acids: CASSLGQGNSNQPQHF. The CDR3 DNA sequence: TGTGCCAGCAGCCTTGGACAGGGCAATAGCAATCAGCCCCAGCATTTT.

CDR3 bases: TGTGCCAGCAGCTCCCGGGGTTGGCCGCAGTATTTT. Its translation is CASSSRGWPQYF. V and J are TRBV7-2 and TRBJ2-3, with a tentative D call TRBD2 (5 bases). The CDR3 runs 12 residues. With 4 bases removed from V and 10 bases from J, the gap between germline ends came to 12 bases. Germline V gene sequence: CDR1 SGHTA, CDR2 FQGNSA.

This sequence joins TRBV2 and TRBJ2-3; TRBD2 agrees at 7 bases. The CDR3 covers 17 residues. V was clipped by 4 bases and J by 4 bases; unmatched bases: 14. Germline V gives CDR1 SNHLY, CDR2 FYNNEI. In DNA form, the CDR3 reads TGTGCCAGCAGTGGGGAGGGGCGGGAGTTGGTAGCAGATACGCAGTATTTT. Translated: CASSGEGRELVADTQYF.

The chain is built from TRBV10-2 and TRBJ1-6; D is possibly TRBD1 (6 bases). Germline V lookup: CDR1 WSHSY, CDR2 SAAADI. Trimming pared 10 bases from V and 0 bases from J, leaving 19 bases between. This CDR3 has 17 amino acids. The DNA of the CDR3 is TGCGCCACCCTCCCCCCAGGGGCAGACTCCTATAATTCACCCCTCCACTTT. As protein: CATLPPGADSYNSPLHF.

The V call is TRBV6-5, the J call TRBJ1-5; 7 bases agree with TRBD1. The CDR3 extends over 16 amino acids. Unmatched junction bases numbered 8, after V lost 2 bases and J lost 4 bases. The V gene's germline CDR1 is MNHEY and CDR2 SVGAGI. The CDR3 reads CASSYTRGTENQPQHF. DNA for the CDR3: TGTGCCAGCAGTTACACCCGCGGGACAGAAAATCAGCCCCAGCATTTT.